This TCR beta chain originates from a study of T-cell memory formation after mild COVID-19. Trimming took 6 bases from V and 4 from J, leaving 16 bases between them. The CDR3 totals 15 residues. Germline V gene data show CDR1 as MNHEY and CDR2 as SVGAGI. TCRdb re-analysed the 5' RACE reads in MiXCR, keeping a single row per CDR3 protein. The table includes 300,000 to 400,000 distinct CDR3 sequences, about an eighth detected once. This clonotype occurred a few times. Sample: PBMCs or a T cell subset sorted from them (not recorded which). The clonotype originates from a man aged 18 to 30 who had mild COVID-19 (a few samples of this study predate the infection). Cell type and time point are not known. V usage is TRBV6-5 and J usage is TRBJ1-5; a possible D gene is TRBD1 (6 bases). CDR3 sequence: CASSRTTGLNQPQHF. In nucleotides, the CDR3 is TGTGCCAGCAGCCGGACCACAGGGTTAAATCAGCCCCAGCATTTT.